The 21 T cell receptor beta chains in this list originate from one sample, sequenced in a study of blood T cell repertoires in COVID-19. Libraries were prepared by immunoSEQ multiplex PCR; TCRdb keeps only in-frame clonotypes and omits some of them. The sample has around 160,000 clones, roughly nine tenths seen once. Material for sequencing was peripheral blood. The origin of the receptors is a man younger than 35 with COVID-19, enrolled during active disease.

In nucleotides, the CDR3 is TGTGCCAGCAGCTTAGGTAGCACCGACCTCGGGCAGTACTTC. Translated, it gives CASSLGSTDLGQYF. This chain joins TRBV7-9 and TRBJ2-7, with D unclear. The germline V gene encodes CDR1 SEHNR and CDR2 FQNEAQ (reference sequence). The CDR3 contains 14 residues. The V gene lost 1 base and the J gene lost 9 bases, with 16 bases spanning the gap.

The chain recombines TRBV10-3 with TRBJ2-5; D perhaps matches TRBD2 (6 bases). The CDR3 length is 14 residues. Trimming removed 1 base at V and 2 bases at J, with 8 bases between. Germline CDR1 and CDR2: ENHRY and SYGVKD. In nucleotides, the CDR3 is TGTGCCATCAGTGAGTGGGGAGGACAAGAGACCCAGTACTTC. It codes for CAISEWGGQETQYF.

This CDR3 is CASSFDRRGQETQYF. The CDR3, as DNA: TGTGCCAGCAGTTTCGACCGGAGGGGCCAAGAGACCCAGTACTTC. The gene calls are TRBV6-5 and TRBJ2-5; D is perhaps TRBD2 (6 bases). Looked up from germline, CDR1 is MNHEY and CDR2 is SVGAGI. There are 15 residues in the CDR3. The V end was cut by 4 bases, the J end by 1 base, with 13 bases between.

The rearrangement joins TRBV28 to TRBJ1-1; TRBD1 matches at 8 bases. Germline V gene lookup returns CDR1 MDHEN and CDR2 SYDVKM. V lost 6 bases and J lost 6; bases outside the gene matches: 6. The CDR3 is 13 residues long. CDR3 residues: CASSLTGAAEAFF. The CDR3 nucleotides read TGTGCCAGCAGCTTGACAGGGGCGGCTGAAGCTTTCTTT.

V and J are TRBV19 and TRBJ2-1; D perhaps matches TRBD2 (6 bases). The length of the CDR3 is 15 residues. Trimming shortened V by 3 bases and J by 9 bases, and 18 bases separated the two germline ends. CDR1 LNHDA and CDR2 SQIVND come from the germline V gene (reference sequence). This CDR3 reads CASSIGGTGDSEQFF. The CDR3 DNA is TGTGCCAGTAGTATTGGGGGGACCGGGGATAGTGAGCAGTTCTTC. Supplemented by reference TRBV19 and TRBJ2-1, the full variable domain reads DGGITQSPKYLFRKEGQNVTLSCEQNLNHDAMYWYRQDPGQGLRLIYYSQIVNDFQKGDIAEGYSVSREKKESFPLTVTSAQKNPTAFYLCASSIGGTGDSEQFFGPGTRLTVL.

This clone was picked up one time. The chain uses TRBV19 and TRBJ2-1; no reliable D call. Germline CDR1 is LNHDA and CDR2 is SQIVND (reference sequence). Trimming shortened V by 5 bases and J by 8 bases, and 13 bases separated the two germline ends. The CDR3 has 13 amino acids. The DNA for the CDR3 is TGTGCCAGTAGTGTTACTTGGTTCCATGAGCAGTTCTTC. Protein product: CASSVTWFHEQFF.

The V call is TRBV20-1, the J call TRBJ2-1, with D unresolved. The CDR3 length is 11 residues. V lost 3 bases and J 8 bases, leaving 8 bases between the germline ends. The germline V gene has CDR1 DFQATT and CDR2 SNEGSKA (reference sequence). The CDR3 sequence: CSARAPDEQFF. For the CDR3, the DNA is TGCAGTGCTAGGGCTCCCGATGAGCAGTTCTTC.

The chain combines TRBV7-6 with TRBJ1-2; TRBD1 matches at 8 bases. The V gene's germline CDR1 is SGHVS and CDR2 FNYEAQ. The CDR3 extends over 14 amino acids. With V trimmed by 2 bases and J by 8 bases, 7 bases remained unmatched. The CDR3 sequence: CASSLSGQGGGYTF. For the CDR3, the DNA is TGTGCCAGCAGCTTAAGTGGACAGGGCGGGGGCTACACCTTC.

J is TRBJ2-7 and V is TRBV5-5; D gene unclear. V shed 1 base and J shed 7 bases, with 9 bases lying between them. Looked up from germline, CDR1 is SGHKS and CDR2 is YYEKEE (reference sequence). CDR3 length: 12 residues. The CDR3 sequence: CASSLTSREQYF. The CDR3 DNA sequence: TGTGCCAGCAGCTTGACCTCTCGGGAGCAGTACTTC.

This clone was detected only once. This chain links TRBV27 with TRBJ2-5; perhaps TRBD2 as D (6 bases). Germline V gene data show CDR1 as MNHEY and CDR2 as SMNVEV (reference sequence). The V and J ends lost 4 bases and 5 bases respectively, with 14 bases between them. The CDR3 loop spans 14 amino acids. The DNA of the CDR3 is TGTGCCAGCAGTTCGATGGATGGGGGGGAGACCCAGTACTTC. Its protein is CASSSMDGGETQYF.

This clone was recorded once. This sequence joins TRBV28 and TRBJ2-1, with D perhaps TRBD1 (6 bases). The CDR3 consists of 12 residues. V was clipped by 7 bases and J by 8 bases, with 12 bases between them. CDR1 and CDR2 (germline): MDHEN, SYDVKM. The CDR3 protein is CASTYRTDEQFF. Written as DNA, the CDR3 is TGTGCCAGCACCTATAGGACAGATGAGCAGTTCTTC.

This chain links TRBV6-5 with TRBJ2-1; 13 bases match TRBD2. V lost 6 bases to trimming and J lost 4 bases; unmatched junction nucleotides: 3. The CDR3 consists of 15 residues. Germline-derived CDR1 and CDR2 are MNHEY and SVGAGI. CDR3 bases: TGTGCCAGCAGAGTACTAGCGGGAGGGTACAATGAGCAGTTCTTC. It specifies CASRVLAGGYNEQFF.

J is TRBJ2-7 and V is TRBV6-2 or TRBV6-3, with D uncertain. Trimming stripped 0 bases from V and 4 bases from J, with 19 bases between. Germline lookup yields CDR1 MNHEY and CDR2 SVGEGT. The CDR3 runs 17 residues. For the CDR3, the DNA is TGTGCCAGCAGTTACTCGACGTATCAGGTCTTTCCGTACGAGCAGTACTTC. Translated: CASSYSTYQVFPYEQYF.

The CDR3 reads CASSVAVTGGKSQTQYF. As DNA, the CDR3 is TGTGCCAGCAGCGTGGCCGTTACAGGGGGCAAGTCGCAGACCCAGTACTTC. This rearrangement joins TRBV5-6 to TRBJ2-5, with 9 positions matching TRBD1. CDR1 and CDR2 (germline): SGHDT, YYEEEE. The trim removed 4 bases at V and 6 bases at J, leaving 16 bases unmatched. The CDR3 totals 17 residues.

In this sample, this clone turned up once. The chain links TRBV4-2 to TRBJ2-2; 8 bases agree with TRBD2. Germline V lookup: CDR1 LGHNA, CDR2 YNFKEQ. CDR3 length: 18 amino acids. Trimming removed 1 base from V and 1 base from J; junction bases left unmatched: 8. The CDR3, as DNA: TGTGCCAGCAGCCAAGGAGTCCGACTAGCGCTGAACACCGGGGAGCTGTTTTTT. Residues: CASSQGVRLALNTGELFF.

The rearrangement uses TRBV28 and TRBJ2-4; 7 nucleotides agree with TRBD2. Germline V gene sequence: CDR1 MDHEN, CDR2 SYDVKM. CDR3 size: 12 residues. V shed 5 bases, J shed 11 bases, and the junction held 6 bases outside the gene matches. The CDR3 nucleotides read TGTGCCAGCAGTCATGGACTAGTTGTTCAGTACTTC. It specifies CASSHGLVVQYF.

Concerning this clone: The sample holds other DNA sequences that translate to the same CDR3. This CDR3 reads CAWSFDRGDEQYF. In DNA form, the CDR3 reads TGTGCCTGGAGTTTTGACAGGGGGGACGAGCAGTACTTC. This chain uses TRBV30 with TRBJ2-7, with 9 bases fitting TRBD1. Germline CDR1 reads GTSNPN; CDR2 reads SVGIG (reference sequence). CDR3 length equals 13 residues. With V trimmed by 2 bases and J by 5 bases, 4 bases remained unmatched.

The rearrangement joins TRBV27 to TRBJ2-1, with 7 bases matching TRBD1. The germline gives CDR1 MNHEY, CDR2 SMNVEV (reference sequence). This CDR3 region has 13 residues. Trimming at V came to 4 bases and at J to 7 bases, leaving 4 bases not matched to a gene. This CDR3 reads CASSSTGRNEQFF. CDR3 sequence (DNA): TGTGCCAGCAGTTCGACAGGGAGAAATGAGCAGTTCTTC.

DNA of the CDR3: TGCGCCAGCAGTGATCGACAGACGAACACCGGGGAGCTGTTTTTT. Its protein product is CASSDRQTNTGELFF. The genes are TRBV10-2 and TRBJ2-2, with D tentatively TRBD1 (5 bases). The germline V gene encodes CDR1 WSHSY and CDR2 SAAADI. The V gene lost 3 bases and the J gene lost 0 bases, with 8 bases spanning the gap. There are 15 residues in the CDR3.

The chain has TRBV15 and TRBJ2-1; a possible D gene is TRBD1 (5 bases). With 0 bases removed from V and 2 bases from J, the gap between germline ends came to 14 bases. The CDR3 runs to 17 residues. Germline CDR1 and CDR2: LNHNV and YYDKDF (reference sequence). As DNA, the CDR3 is TGTGCCACCAGCAGAGAAAGCTCAGGGTGGACCTACAATGAGCAGTTCTTC. Amino acid sequence: CATSRESSGWTYNEQFF.

The chain links TRBV19 to TRBJ2-7; D not resolved. Deletions cut 3 bases from V and 3 bases from J, with 15 bases between. Germline-derived CDR1 and CDR2 are LNHDA and SQIVND (reference sequence). This CDR3 region has 15 residues. CDR3 in DNA: TGTGCCAGTAGTATTGCGTTAAGTCCCTTCTACGAGCAGTACTTC. Protein: CASSIALSPFYEQYF.